This entry describes one T cell receptor beta chain. The data belong to a study of blood T cell repertoires in COVID-19. Study-wide context: From T cells, B-cell-depleted T cells, or PBMCs came the material, which was cDNA or gDNA.

Original processing methods: Amplification of reference gene primers was used by the study to estimate nucleated cell counts. Produced via immunoSEQ multiplex PCR; TCRdb's table is partial and in-frame only. The V and J calls and the clone size are those of that table, but D and trimming were determined from the DNA. The profile shows approximately 260,000 clones, around 82% of them singletons. V was clipped by 1 base and J by 12 bases; unmatched bases: 6. This CDR3 is built from 14 residues. Germline V gene data show CDR1 as LNHDA and CDR2 as SQIVND (reference sequence). The TCR sequence derives from a human donor in a cohort sampled during active COVID-19. The sequencing input was peripheral blood. This chain connects TRBV19 to TRBJ2-4; 10 bases line up with TRBD1. CDR3 residues: CASSIGGTGAPQYF. The DNA of the CDR3 is TGTGCCAGTAGTATAGGCGGGACAGGGGCCCCTCAGTACTTC.